This T cell receptor beta chain derives from a study of radiotherapy plus CTLA-4 blockade in lung cancer. At the level of the study: Disease control was seen in 25% to 40% of patients, objective responses in about 19%.

Repertoires were generated with immunoSEQ multiplex PCR, while TCRdb's copy carries only in-frame clones and drops some. Of more than 95,000 clones listed, under 85% are singletons. V dropped 4 bases and J dropped 1; count of bases not matched to a gene: 8. CDR3 length: 16 residues. Germline CDR1 LGHNA, CDR2 YSLEER. The sequences come from peripheral blood, collected from a patient treated with radiotherapy plus ipilimumab. The chain uses TRBV4-3 and TRBJ2-7, with 9 bases that match TRBD1. The sequence was collected from a human donor with non-small cell lung cancer who had a partial response to radiotherapy plus ipilimumab. Some clones in this sample may be carry-over from other donors' samples. CDR3 sequence: CASSPEGTGPSYEQYF. The CDR3 DNA sequence: TGCGCCAGCAGCCCTGAAGGGACAGGGCCTTCCTACGAGCAGTACTTC.